These 10 T cell receptor beta chains were all obtained from the same sample, sequenced in a study of vaccination and CD4 T cells after COVID-19 (dated by TCRdb to 2021 to 2024). The treatment or condition label, as the study defines it: roughly ten-day PBMC culture with coronavirus spike peptide pools or control peptides (ViraFEST assay). Library preparation used PCR. The listed sequencing device is Illumina iSeq 100. At the Johns Hopkins FTIC core, DNA from the cultured CD4+ T cells underwent TCR sequencing with the Oncomine TCR Beta short-read assay. Using fastp trimming at Q25 and MiXCR clonotype assembly, TCRdb reanalyzed the public sequencing data and kept in-frame beta chains. For every CDR3 protein sequence, its rows merge into one entry that carries the most common genes and DNA. The sample yields about 11,000 distinct CDR3 sequences; about 30% were counted once. More than 15% of the sample rests with the top ten.

Their antigens remain unidentified. The starting material was CD4+ T cells from blood, cultured in vitro, obtained after SARS-CoV-2 vaccination. These receptor sequences come from a human donor who had recovered from COVID-19.

This clonotype has just a few counts. The chain combines TRBV28 with TRBJ1-5; no definite D call. V lost 7 bases to trimming and J lost 5 bases, with 9 bases between them. Per germline, CDR1 MDHEN and CDR2 SYDVKM. The CDR3 has 12 amino acids. The CDR3 here is CASNVNHQPQHF. In nucleotides, the CDR3 is TGTGCCAGCAACGTTAATCATCAGCCCCAGCATTTT.

This clonotype is deemed medium-sized (0.01 to 0.1%). The gene calls are TRBV7-2 and TRBJ1-2; 7 bases map to TRBD1. V lost 1 base to trimming and J lost 4 bases; unmatched junction nucleotides: 6. The CDR3 has 15 residues. CDR1 and CDR2 (germline): SGHTA, FQGNSA. CDR3 amino acids: CASSLGVGGAYGYTF. CDR3 nucleotides: TGTGCCAGCAGCTTAGGGGTAGGGGGCGCCTATGGCTACACCTTC.

This clonotype has only a few counts. The rearrangement joins TRBV19 to TRBJ1-2; D unclear. The germline gives CDR1 LNHDA, CDR2 SQIVND (reference sequence). The CDR3 is made up of 13 amino acids. The V and J ends lost 3 bases and 10 bases respectively, with 15 bases between them. This chain's CDR3 is CASSMAVTTLYTF. CDR3 nucleotide sequence: TGTGCCAGTAGTATGGCTGTAACGACGCTCTACACCTTC.

This clonotype was seen only a few times. The chain carries TRBV19 and TRBJ2-6; 8 bases map to TRBD2. CDR1 is LNHDA, CDR2 SQIVND, per germline (reference sequence). CDR3 length equals 19 residues. Losses at the gene ends were 1 base for V and 7 bases for J; bases not matched to a gene: 15. The CDR3 here is CASSIGRGSGNSGANVLTF. The CDR3 bases are TGTGCCAGTAGTATAGGGCGGGGTAGCGGGAACTCCGGAGCCAACGTCCTGACTTTC.

The chain is built from TRBV6-1 and TRBJ2-5; D might be TRBD2 (6 bases). In germline, CDR1 is MNHNS, CDR2 SASEGT. The CDR3 spans 19 residues. Trimming left V 5 bases short and J 3 bases short, with 28 bases between. CDR3 loop: CASSQSGDLFGRGKETQYF. CDR3 in DNA: TGTGCCAGCAGTCAATCCGGTGACCTGTTCGGGAGAGGGAAAGAGACCCAGTACTTC.

DNA for the CDR3: TGTGCCAGCAGTTTATTTCAGGATGGCCAGCCCCAGCATTTT. Translated, it gives CASSLFQDGQPQHF. The chain links TRBV28 to TRBJ1-5; D ambiguous. Germline V gives CDR1 MDHEN, CDR2 SYDVKM. Trimming cost V 1 base and J 7 bases, with 11 bases left between them. The CDR3 is 14 residues long.

This clonotype was seen a handful of times. V usage is TRBV6-5 and J usage is TRBJ2-1, with 9 positions matching TRBD2. V trimming: 2 bases; J trimming: 0 bases; junction bases outside the gene matches: 11. Germline V gives CDR1 MNHEY, CDR2 SVGAGI. The CDR3 loop spans 19 amino acids. The CDR3 sequence: CASSYDPTSGQSSYNEQFF. CDR3 DNA sequence: TGTGCCAGCAGTTACGACCCGACTAGCGGACAGAGCTCCTACAATGAGCAGTTCTTC.

The chain uses TRBV7-2 and TRBJ2-7, with D uncertain. The germline V gene encodes CDR1 SGHTA and CDR2 FQGNSA. Between the trimmed V and J ends, which lost 3 bases and 2 bases, there was a span of 11 bases. The CDR3 loop spans 14 amino acids. The CDR3 reads CASSLGTYTYEQYF. The DNA of the CDR3 is TGTGCCAGCAGCTTGGGCACTTACACCTACGAGCAGTACTTC. Together with reference TRBV7-2 and TRBJ2-7, the CDR3 gives the full variable domain: GAGVSQSPSNKVTEKGKDVELRCDPISGHTALYWYRQSLGQGLEFLIYFQGNSAPDKSGLPSDRFSAERTGGSVSTLTIQRTQQEDSAVYLCASSLGTYTYEQYFGPGTRLTVT.

The chain links TRBV29-1 to TRBJ1-2; D not resolved. V was cut by 4 bases and J by 4 bases, with 13 bases left in between. Germline V gene data show CDR1 as SQVTM and CDR2 as ANQGSEA. CDR3 length: 13 amino acids. CDR3 DNA: TGCAGCGTTGTGGCAGCGTTTTTCTATGGCTACACCTTC. Translation gives CSVVAAFFYGYTF.

The chain combines TRBV20-1 with TRBJ1-1, with D possibly being TRBD1 (6 bases). The germline gives CDR1 DFQATT, CDR2 SNEGSKA (reference sequence). CDR3 length equals 15 residues. V shed 2 bases and J shed 4 bases, with 17 bases lying between them. The CDR3 DNA is TGCAGTGCTAGACCCCCCCAGGGGTCTTCCACTGAAGCTTTCTTT. Amino acid sequence: CSARPPQGSSTEAFF.